This paragraph covers one T cell receptor (beta chain) sequence. Its target is unknown. The data belong to a study of beta chain features in type 1 diabetes. Overall study: When patients were set against healthy donors, age, gender and cell yields were similar.

V shed 0 bases and J 0 bases; nucleotides not matched to a gene: 5. Per germline, CDR1 LGHNA and CDR2 YSLEER. The CDR3 contains 16 residues. Study findings and constraints: More deletions and fewer insertions at VDJ junctions were seen in type 1 diabetes patients.

Isolated RNA was reverse transcribed in full, so expressed TCRB transcripts were sequenced. The table came from immunoSEQ multiplex PCR; TCRdb's copy has only in-frame clones and leaves some out. The sample includes roughly 130,000 clones, roughly a tenth of them seen just once. Isolation of CD4+ naive, central memory, regulatory and stem cell-like memory cells was achieved by sorting via CD45RO/CCR7/CD25/CD127/CD95/CD27. Material: central memory CD4+ T cells from blood. The chain has TRBV4-3 and TRBJ2-7, with TRBD2 matching over 7 bases. The receptor's source is a man younger than 35 in good health. CDR3 sequence reads: CASSQEASGFSYEQYF. CDR3 bases: TGCGCCAGCAGCCAAGAGGCTAGCGGCTTCTCCTACGAGCAGTACTTC.